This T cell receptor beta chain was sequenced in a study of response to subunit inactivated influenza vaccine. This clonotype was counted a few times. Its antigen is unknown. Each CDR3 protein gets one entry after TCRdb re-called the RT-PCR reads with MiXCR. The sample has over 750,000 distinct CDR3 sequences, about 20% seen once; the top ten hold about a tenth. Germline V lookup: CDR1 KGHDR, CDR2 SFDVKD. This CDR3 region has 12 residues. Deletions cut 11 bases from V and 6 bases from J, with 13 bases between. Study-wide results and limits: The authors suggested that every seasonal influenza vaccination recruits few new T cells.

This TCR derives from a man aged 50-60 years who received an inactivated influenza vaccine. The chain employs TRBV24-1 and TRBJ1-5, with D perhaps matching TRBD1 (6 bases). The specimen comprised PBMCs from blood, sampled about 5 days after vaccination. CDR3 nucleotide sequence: TGTGCCAACGCAAAGGGGGTTCAGCCCCAGCATTTT. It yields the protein CANAKGVQPQHF.